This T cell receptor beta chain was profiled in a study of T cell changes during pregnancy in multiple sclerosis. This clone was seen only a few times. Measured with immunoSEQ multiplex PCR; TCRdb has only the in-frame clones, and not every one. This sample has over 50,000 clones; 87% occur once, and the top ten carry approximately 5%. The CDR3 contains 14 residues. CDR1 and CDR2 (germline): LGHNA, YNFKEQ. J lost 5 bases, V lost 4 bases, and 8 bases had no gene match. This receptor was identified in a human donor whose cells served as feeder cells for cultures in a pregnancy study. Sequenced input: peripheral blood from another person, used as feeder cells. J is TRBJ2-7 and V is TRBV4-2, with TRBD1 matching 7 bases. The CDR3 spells CASSPQGTRDEQYF. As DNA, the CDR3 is TGTGCCAGCAGCCCACAGGGGACACGCGACGAGCAGTACTTC.